These 3 T cell receptor beta chains came from one sample sequenced in a study of blood T cell repertoires in COVID-19. Libraries were prepared by immunoSEQ multiplex PCR; TCRdb keeps only in-frame clonotypes and omits some of them. The table includes about 240,000 clones, approximately 90% detected once. The sequencing sample was made of peripheral blood. These receptors all stem from a woman in her fifties or sixties with COVID-19, enrolled during active disease.

The J gene is TRBJ1-3, the V gene TRBV7-2; D possibly corresponds to TRBD1 (5 bases). The V end lost 8 bases, the J end lost 0 bases, and 17 bases lay between the germline ends. Germline V gives CDR1 SGHTA, CDR2 FQGNSA. This CDR3 contains 16 residues. The CDR3 sequence: CASAPVVTASGNTIYF. The CDR3 coding sequence is TGTGCCAGCGCTCCAGTTGTGACAGCCTCTGGAAACACCATATATTTT.

CDR3 DNA sequence: TGTGCCAGCAGCCAGCAGGACAGGGGGCGTTTAAATGAGCAGTTCTTC. Amino acid sequence: CASSQQDRGRLNEQFF. V gene TRBV6-2 or TRBV6-3 combines with J gene TRBJ2-1; 11 positions match TRBD1. V dropped 6 bases and J dropped 7; count of bases not matched to a gene: 11. This CDR3 spans 16 amino acids. The germline CDR1 and CDR2 sequences are MNHEY and SVGEGT.

The chain links TRBV6-1 to TRBJ1-4; D is unresolved. Trimming removed 3 bases at V and 4 bases at J, with 9 bases between. CDR3 size: 14 residues. The germline gives CDR1 MNHNS, CDR2 SASEGT. CDR3 bases: TGTGCCAGCAGTGACCAGGATCGTAATGAAAAACTGTTTTTT. This encodes CASSDQDRNEKLFF.